Shown below are 18 T cell receptor beta chains from a single sample sequenced in a study of T-cell memory formation after mild COVID-19. In TCRdb, the 5' RACE reads were re-called with MiXCR into one record per CDR3 protein. The table includes fewer than 250,000 distinct CDR3 sequences, under 30% detected once. Sequencing used PBMCs or a T cell subset sorted from them (not recorded which). All receptors derive from an adult woman who had mild COVID-19 (a few samples of this study predate the infection). Cell type and time point are not known.

This chain connects TRBV20-1 to TRBJ2-1; 12 bases agree with TRBD2. V was clipped by 5 bases and J by 7 bases; unmatched bases: 3. The germline CDR1 and CDR2 sequences are DFQATT and SNEGSKA (reference sequence). The CDR3 covers 13 residues. The CDR3 nucleotides are TGCAGTGCTGGGACTAGCGGGTTTAATGAGCAGTTCTTC. Its protein product is CSAGTSGFNEQFF.

V and J are TRBV4-2 and TRBJ1-1; D might be TRBD1 (6 bases). Germline-derived CDR1 and CDR2 are LGHNA and YNFKEQ. V was clipped by 4 bases and J by 0 bases, with 12 bases between them. The CDR3 has 15 residues. Written as DNA, the CDR3 is TGTGCCAGCAGCCCGGACAGCTACATGAACACTGAAGCTTTCTTT. Its translation: CASSPDSYMNTEAFF.

V usage is TRBV18 and J usage is TRBJ2-5, with 8 bases matching TRBD1. CDR1 and CDR2 from the germline V gene are KGHSH and LQKENI. The CDR3 is 15 amino acids. V was pared by 6 bases and J by 1 base, with 7 bases of the junction left unmatched. The CDR3 is CASSLRTGTQETQYF. The CDR3 region has the DNA TGTGCCAGCTCCTTACGGACAGGGACCCAAGAGACCCAGTACTTC.

This chain uses TRBV19 with TRBJ2-6, with a tentative D call TRBD1 (7 bases). V lost 2 bases and J 0 bases, leaving 11 bases between the germline ends. Germline V gene sequence: CDR1 LNHDA, CDR2 SQIVND (reference sequence). The CDR3 contains 17 residues. CDR3 amino acids: CASSIRGDSSGANVLTF. CDR3 DNA: TGTGCCAGTAGTATAAGGGGGGACAGCTCTGGGGCCAACGTCCTGACTTTC.

V usage is TRBV24-1 and J usage is TRBJ1-1; weak D call: TRBD1 (5 bases). The germline gives CDR1 KGHDR, CDR2 SFDVKD. The CDR3 extends over 13 amino acids. The V end lost 1 base, the J end lost 6 bases, and 8 bases lay between the germline ends. CDR3 in DNA: TGTGCCACCAGTGATTTTCTAGGGGCTGAAGCTTTCTTT. As protein: CATSDFLGAEAFF.

The J gene is TRBJ2-7, the V gene TRBV7-9; weak D call: TRBD2 (5 bases). The CDR3 runs to 15 residues. V was pared by 5 bases and J by 2 bases, with 16 bases between. CDR1 and CDR2 (germline): SEHNR, FQNEAQ (reference sequence). The CDR3 sequence is CASSLAGETPYEQYF. Written as DNA, the CDR3 is TGTGCCAGCAGCCTCGCGGGCGAAACGCCCTACGAGCAGTACTTC. The full variable domain, completed using reference TRBV7-9 and TRBJ2-7, is DTGVSQNPRHKITKRGQNVTFRCDPISEHNRLYWYRQTLGQGPEFLTYFQNEAQLEKSRLLSDRFSAERPKGSFSTLEIQRTEQGDSAMYLCASSLAGETPYEQYFGPGTRLTVT.

This clonotype turned up a few times. The rearrangement joins TRBV18 to TRBJ2-3, with 14 bases lining up with TRBD2. Germline CDR1 KGHSH, CDR2 LQKENI. The CDR3 has 17 residues. V was clipped by 0 bases and J by 1 base; unmatched bases: 0. In DNA form, the CDR3 reads TGTGCCAGCTCACCACCGGGACTAGCGGGAGGCACAGATACGCAGTATTTT. This gives the protein CASSPPGLAGGTDTQYF.

This clonotype appeared a few times. The CDR3 DNA follows: TGTGCCAGCAGTTTCGACAGGCAAACTAATGAAAAACTGTTTTTT. Residues: CASSFDRQTNEKLFF. J is TRBJ1-4 and V is TRBV6-5; perhaps TRBD1 as D (6 bases). The CDR3 is 15 residues long. Germline assignment: CDR1 MNHEY and CDR2 SVGAGI. V was cut by 4 bases and J by 1 base, with 10 bases left in between.

CDR3 in DNA: TGTGCCAGCAGTCCAAACCCGACAGGATTGGGCACTGAAGCTTTCTTT. Encoded protein: CASSPNPTGLGTEAFF. The V and J genes are TRBV6-6 and TRBJ1-1, with a possible D match to TRBD1 (6 bases). The V gene lost 5 bases and the J gene lost 4 bases, with 20 bases spanning the gap. CDR3 length: 16 amino acids. Germline-derived CDR1 and CDR2 are MNHNY and SVGAGI (reference sequence).

The chain couples TRBV4-1 to TRBJ2-7, with D possibly matching TRBD1 (5 bases). Germline values: CDR1 MGHRA, CDR2 YSYEKL. Trimming shortened V by 2 bases and J by 2 bases, and 13 bases separated the two germline ends. This CDR3 has 15 amino acids. The CDR3, as DNA: TGCGCCAGCAGCCAATCCCAGACAGAAACCTACGAGCAGTACTTC. This encodes CASSQSQTETYEQYF.

This clonotype was recorded a few times. One junction end does not reproduce the germline sequence, and a read error may be involved. The rearrangement uses TRBV30 and TRBJ2-3, with 10 nucleotides matching TRBD2. Germline CDR1 is GTSNPN and CDR2 is SVGIG (reference sequence). The CDR3 runs to 18 residues. CDR3 region: CAWSESGRAGVRTYTQYF. CDR3 in DNA: TGTGCCTGGAGTGAAAGCGGGAGGGCTGGTGTTCGCACATATACGCAGTATTTT.

This clonotype has only a few counts. The rearrangement uses TRBV4-1 and TRBJ1-5; D call uncertain. V was clipped by 4 bases and J by 2 bases, with 12 bases between them. This CDR3 comprises 15 residues. Germline CDR1 MGHRA, CDR2 YSYEKL. CDR3 amino acids: CASSLEGGGNQPQHF. In DNA, the CDR3 is TGCGCCAGCAGCCTCGAGGGCGGGGGCAATCAGCCCCAGCATTTT.

The J gene is TRBJ1-1, the V gene TRBV4-2, with D possibly matching TRBD1 (5 bases). Germline V gene lookup returns CDR1 LGHNA and CDR2 YNFKEQ. V gave up 4 bases and J gave up 1 base, with 13 bases separating them. The CDR3 loop spans 15 amino acids. CDR3 in DNA: TGTGCCAGCAGCCCCACCCCTACAGGGAACACTGAAGCTTTCTTT. Translation: CASSPTPTGNTEAFF.

This clonotype was seen a few times. This may stem from a read error, because a much larger clone lies one nucleotide away. V is TRBV25-1 and J is TRBJ2-1; D may correspond to TRBD1 or TRBD2 (6 bases each). The CDR3 consists of 13 residues. The germline V gene encodes CDR1 MGHDK and CDR2 SYGVNS. The V gene lost 3 bases and the J gene lost 5 bases, with 8 bases spanning the gap. CDR3 loop: CASSERGDNEQFF. The CDR3 DNA reads as TGTGCCAGCAGTGAGAGGGGGGACAATGAGCAGTTCTTC.

The chain employs TRBV5-1 and TRBJ2-1; 10 nucleotides align to TRBD1. Trimming cost V 4 bases and J 6 bases; bases outside gene matches: 10. Germline-derived CDR1 and CDR2 are SGHRS and YFSETQ. This CDR3 region has 16 residues. The CDR3 reads CASSPSGTGDRNEQFF. The CDR3 nucleotides read TGCGCCAGCAGCCCCAGCGGGACAGGGGACCGCAATGAGCAGTTCTTC.

This clonotype turned up a few times. The gene calls are TRBV7-9 and TRBJ2-3, with 7 bases that match TRBD2. The V gene end was trimmed by 6 bases and the J gene end by 2 bases; junction bases not matched to a gene: 8. The germline V gene encodes CDR1 SEHNR and CDR2 FQNEAQ (reference sequence). This CDR3 spans 15 amino acids. CDR3 amino acids: CASRPGLAVTDTQYF. For the CDR3, the DNA is TGTGCCAGCAGGCCAGGGCTAGCGGTCACAGATACGCAGTATTTT. Together with reference TRBV7-9 and TRBJ2-3, the CDR3 gives the full variable domain: DTGVSQNPRHKITKRGQNVTFRCDPISEHNRLYWYRQTLGQGPEFLTYFQNEAQLEKSRLLSDRFSAERPKGSFSTLEIQRTEQGDSAMYLCASRPGLAVTDTQYFGPGTRLTVL.

This clonotype was seen ten or more times. The genes are TRBV12-3 or TRBV12-4 and TRBJ1-1; D might be TRBD1 (6 bases). The CDR3 extends over 18 amino acids. V lost 6 bases and J lost 5, with 28 bases in between. CDR3 amino acids: CASRHDRAQGSVWTEAFF. DNA of the CDR3: TGTGCCAGCAGACATGATCGGGCCCAGGGGAGTGTTTGGACTGAAGCTTTCTTT.

The genes are TRBV2 and TRBJ2-5, with D possibly being TRBD2 (6 bases). Trimming took off 11 bases at V and 1 base at J, with 14 bases between the two ends. Germline V gene lookup returns CDR1 SNHLY and CDR2 FYNNEI. The CDR3 loop spans 13 amino acids. Here the CDR3 DNA reads TGTGCCGGGAGGAGCGGTTCCCAAGAGACCCAGTACTTC. Translation: CAGRSGSQETQYF.